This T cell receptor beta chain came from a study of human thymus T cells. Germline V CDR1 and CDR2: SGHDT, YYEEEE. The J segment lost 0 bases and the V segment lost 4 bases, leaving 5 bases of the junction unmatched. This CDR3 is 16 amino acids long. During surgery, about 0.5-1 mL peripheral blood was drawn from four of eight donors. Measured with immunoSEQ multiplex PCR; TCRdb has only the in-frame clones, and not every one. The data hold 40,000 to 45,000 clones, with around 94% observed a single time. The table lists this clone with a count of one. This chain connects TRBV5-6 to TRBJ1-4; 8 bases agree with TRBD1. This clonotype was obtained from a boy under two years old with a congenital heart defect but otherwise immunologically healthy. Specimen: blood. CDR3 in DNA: TGTGCCAGCAGCGTCGGGACAGGCTCAACTAATGAAAAACTGTTTTTT. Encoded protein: CASSVGTGSTNEKLFF. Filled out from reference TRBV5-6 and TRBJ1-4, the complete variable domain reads DAGVTQSPTHLIKTRGQQVTLRCSPKSGHDTVSWYQQALGQGPQFIFQYYEEEERQRGNFPDRFSGHQFPNYSSELNVNALLLGDSALYLCASSVGTGSTNEKLFFGSGTQLSVL.